The clone carrying this T cell receptor (beta chain) has ten or more counts. Using its own MiXCR run on the 5' RACE reads, TCRdb lists one record per CDR3 protein. The sample contains 37,000 or so distinct CDR3 sequences, roughly 6.3% of which appear only once. V lost 1 base and J 4 bases, leaving 10 bases between the germline ends. The CDR3 spans 14 residues. Germline loops: CDR1 SEHNR, CDR2 FQNEAQ (reference sequence). This sample stems from a study of early T cells in non-severe SARS-CoV-2 infection. Overall study: Chains were unpaired, as sequencing was done on bulk RNA from unsorted whole blood.

Sequencing was carried out using whole blood. The V gene is TRBV7-9, the J gene TRBJ1-2, with TRBD1 as a possible D gene (5 bases). This receptor was identified in an adult who was a healthcare worker with PCR-confirmed SARS-CoV-2 infection or an uninfected control (not recorded which). This chain's CDR3 is CASSLGGALYGYTF. Here the CDR3 DNA reads TGTGCCAGCAGCTTAGGGGGCGCCCTCTATGGCTACACCTTC. Full variable domain (outside the CDR3, taken from reference TRBV7-9 and TRBJ1-2): DTGVSQNPRHKITKRGQNVTFRCDPISEHNRLYWYRQTLGQGPEFLTYFQNEAQLEKSRLLSDRFSAERPKGSFSTLEIQRTEQGDSAMYLCASSLGGALYGYTFGSGTRLTVV.